The T cell receptor (beta chain) under discussion was sequenced for a study of cytomegalovirus exposure and HLA in healthy donors. Study results and caveats: Later analysis suggested most CMV-associated TCR beta chains were HLA-restricted. Later work found that TCR association rates differed between HLA loci; DRB1 had the most and HLA-C the fewest.

In regard to this clone: Its antigen is not identified.

From germline, CDR1 is LNHDA and CDR2 SQIVND (reference sequence). The CDR3 has 17 residues. The V gene end was trimmed by 5 bases and the J gene end by 0 bases; junction bases not matched to a gene: 11. The PCR employed 60 Vbeta primers together with 13 Jbeta primers. TCRdb's copy holds only in-frame clones and misses some; the assay was immunoSEQ multiplex PCR. The sample lists around 150,000 clones; roughly 80% were seen once. Healthy bone marrow donors made up the donor group. The sequencing sample was made of PBMCs. The source is a male donor in good health and CMV-seronegative. The chain employs TRBV19 and TRBJ2-7, with 9 positions matching TRBD2. The CDR3 DNA is TGTGCCAGTAGTCTTTCCCTAGCGGGACTAATCTCCTACGAGCAGTACTTC. Amino acid sequence: CASSLSLAGLISYEQYF.